The 21 T cell receptor beta chains presented below share a single source sample, sequenced in a study of blood T cells in healthy people across ages. Combining a sample-barcoded 5' primer with a J-beta primer mix, a second PCR ran for roughly 6 to 11 cycles. TCRdb independently ran MiXCR on the 5' RACE reads; one entry per CDR3 protein. The sample carries fewer than 1,000,000 distinct CDR3 sequences, 35% to 60% recorded once. Sequencing was carried out using blood. The source is an elderly man in good health.

A remark on this clonotype: This may be a read error, as it is one base from a much larger clone. The CDR3 nucleotides read TGTGCCAGCAGCGTGGGGGGACGACAAGAGACCCAGTACTTC. This sequence encodes CASSVGGRQETQYF. The chain couples TRBV7-8 to TRBJ2-5; D may be TRBD2 (6 bases). The CDR3 extends over 14 amino acids. V lost 5 bases, J lost 2 bases, and 12 bases lay in between. The germline V gene encodes CDR1 SGHVS and CDR2 FQNEAQ.

On this clonotype: Given a much more abundant clone one base away, this may be a read error. This sequence joins TRBV6-6 and TRBJ2-5, with TRBD2 matching 7 bases. Trimming at V came to 4 bases and at J to 13 bases, leaving 9 bases not matched to a gene. From germline, CDR1 is MNHNY and CDR2 SVGAGI (reference sequence). The length of the CDR3 is 12 residues. For the CDR3, the DNA is TGTGCCAGCAGTTTCAAAGGGACTACTCGGTACTTC. Its translation is CASSFKGTTRYF.

This clonotype was picked up a small number of times. The rearrangement joins TRBV7-2 to TRBJ2-3; TRBD2 matches 7 bases. V was clipped by 4 bases and J by 0 bases; unmatched bases: 13. Germline values: CDR1 SGHTA, CDR2 FQGNSA. CDR3 size: 18 residues. CDR3 loop: CASSYAPSSGVSTDTQYF. Written as DNA, the CDR3 is TGTGCCAGCAGCTATGCCCCGTCTAGCGGAGTTAGCACAGATACGCAGTATTTT.

This clonotype was detected many times. A much larger clone lies a single base off, so this may be a read error. The genes are TRBV7-2 and TRBJ2-7, with 8 bases lining up with TRBD1. The CDR3 is made up of 14 amino acids. CDR1 and CDR2 (germline): SGHTA, FQGNSA. This chain's CDR3 is CASSVARTGLEQYF. For the CDR3, the DNA is TGTGCCAGCAGCGTAGCGAGGACAGGGCTCGAGCAGTACTTC.

This chain uses TRBV18 with TRBJ2-1; 9 bases are shared with TRBD2. J gave up 7 bases and V 6 bases, and 7 bases lay outside the gene matches. CDR1 is KGHSH and CDR2 is LQKENI in the germline V gene. The CDR3 is 14 residues long. CDR3 nucleotides: TGTGCCAGCTCCCCTGGTGCGGGGGGGAATGAGCAGTTCTTC. Its translation is CASSPGAGGNEQFF.

This clonotype was seen a few times. The J gene is TRBJ1-2, the V gene TRBV5-1; TRBD1 agrees at 8 bases. The V gene's germline CDR1 is SGHRS and CDR2 YFSETQ. The J segment lost 4 bases and the V segment lost 4 bases, leaving 9 bases of the junction unmatched. The CDR3 is made up of 15 amino acids. Written as DNA, the CDR3 is TGCGCCAGCAGCCGAGCGGCAGGGGGCGCCTATGGCTACACCTTC. It is translated as CASSRAAGGAYGYTF.

The rearrangement links TRBV7-2 to TRBJ2-1; tentative D call: TRBD2 (6 bases). CDR3 size: 16 residues. The germline CDR1 and CDR2 sequences are SGHTA and FQGNSA. V shed 6 bases and J shed 0 bases, with 15 bases lying between them. The CDR3 coding sequence is TGTGCCAGCAGTACGCCGGGGGTTCCCTCCTACAATGAGCAGTTCTTC. Translating gives CASSTPGVPSYNEQFF.

The chain recombines TRBV29-1 with TRBJ2-1; tentatively, D is TRBD2 (6 bases). Germline V lookup: CDR1 SQVTM, CDR2 ANQGSEA. Trimming took off 3 bases at V and 4 bases at J, with 13 bases between the two ends. The CDR3 is 14 amino acids. In nucleotides, the CDR3 is TGCAGCGTTGATTTACGGGGGAGATACAATGAGCAGTTCTTC. Its protein is CSVDLRGRYNEQFF.

This clonotype was counted only a few times. The chain is built from TRBV4-3 and TRBJ1-2; D is unresolved. Germline V gene lookup returns CDR1 LGHNA and CDR2 YSLEER. V lost 0 bases, J lost 1 base, and 15 bases lay in between. The CDR3 covers 17 residues. DNA for the CDR3: TGCGCCAGCAGCCAAGAGCTTGACGACGGCCTTAACTATGGCTACACCTTC. It yields the protein CASSQELDDGLNYGYTF.

CDR3 sequence: CASSPASSRFPSEQFF. In DNA form, the CDR3 reads TGTGCCAGCAGCCCCGCCTCCTCTAGATTCCCGAGTGAGCAGTTCTTC. The gene calls are TRBV7-2 and TRBJ2-1; D remains ambiguous. The CDR3 runs to 16 residues. Per germline, CDR1 SGHTA and CDR2 FQGNSA. The ends were cut back, 5 bases at V and 9 bases at J, with 23 bases in the middle.

The rearrangement joins TRBV5-4 to TRBJ2-7; D is possibly TRBD2 (6 bases). CDR1 is SGHNT, CDR2 YYREEE, per germline (reference sequence). Trimming left V 7 bases short and J 4 bases short, with 15 bases between. This CDR3 has 13 amino acids. The CDR3 spells CASSRGGTYEQYF. The CDR3 bases are TGTGCCAGCTCCCGGGGCGGGACGTACGAGCAGTACTTC.

Worth noting for this clonotype: This could be a read error, since a much larger clone is one nucleotide away. The chain employs TRBV25-1 and TRBJ2-1; D uncertain. The J call is doubtful: the DNA matches TRBJ2-7 better. This CDR3 has 16 amino acids. Germline loops: CDR1 MGHDK, CDR2 SYGVNS. The CDR3, as DNA: TGTGCCAGCAGTGAGCCGGAACCCGACCTGCAGGATGAGCAGTACTTC. Translation: CASSEPEPDLQDEQYF.

This chain links TRBV7-2 with TRBJ2-7; 9 positions agree with TRBD2. Germline V gene data show CDR1 as SGHTA and CDR2 as FQGNSA. The junction had 8 bases not matched to a gene; V was cut back by 4 bases and J by 4 bases. The length of the CDR3 is 15 residues. The CDR3 sequence: CASSSVSGSIYEQYF. CDR3 DNA: TGTGCCAGCAGCTCGGTTAGCGGGAGTATTTACGAGCAGTACTTC.

This clonotype has a handful of counts. V gene TRBV6-5 combines with J gene TRBJ2-7, with D possibly matching TRBD2 (7 bases). Germline values: CDR1 MNHEY, CDR2 SVGAGI. V was trimmed by 4 bases and J by 0 bases, leaving 13 bases between them. The CDR3 extends over 15 amino acids. The CDR3 region has the DNA TGTGCCAGCAGTTCATGGGGGGGACACTCCTACGAGCAGTACTTC. Its protein product is CASSSWGGHSYEQYF.

This clonotype was seen more than once but under ten times. V is TRBV10-3 and J is TRBJ1-2, with 9 positions matching TRBD1. Germline V lookup: CDR1 ENHRY, CDR2 SYGVKD. The CDR3 length is 15 residues. Germline trimming cut 4 bases from V and 7 bases from J; bases unmatched to any gene: 10. The CDR3 nucleotides read TGTGCCATCAGTGGACTCGGGACAGGGTCGTCTGGCTACACCTTC. Its protein is CAISGLGTGSSGYTF.

This clonotype turned up a few times. This chain connects TRBV7-2 to TRBJ2-1, with D unresolved. CDR1 and CDR2 from the germline V gene are SGHTA and FQGNSA. CDR3 length equals 15 residues. The V end lost 5 bases, the J end lost 5 bases, and 16 bases lay between the germline ends. In nucleotides, the CDR3 is TGTGCCAGCAGCCCCGCGCCTACAGCCAACAATGAGCAGTTCTTC. Its translation is CASSPAPTANNEQFF.

This chain uses TRBV5-1 with TRBJ2-3, with TRBD1 matching over 10 bases. The V and J ends lost 4 bases and 1 base, in that order; junction bases with no gene match: 3. The CDR3 length is 15 residues. The germline V gene encodes CDR1 SGHRS and CDR2 YFSETQ. This CDR3 reads CASSAGTGGTDTQYF. For the CDR3, the DNA is TGCGCCAGCAGCGCTGGGACAGGGGGCACAGATACGCAGTATTTT.

The J gene is TRBJ2-5, the V gene TRBV4-3; perhaps TRBD2 as D (5 bases). Trimming removed 0 bases from V and 13 bases from J, with 21 bases in between. Germline assignment: CDR1 LGHNA and CDR2 YSLEER. This CDR3 region has 15 residues. The CDR3 coding sequence is TGCGCCAGCAGCCAAGATAGTGGAGCGGTAGAGGCCCTGTACTTC. It specifies CASSQDSGAVEALYF.

This clonotype was counted many times. The V call is TRBV7-9, the J call TRBJ2-3, with 12 bases fitting TRBD2. This CDR3 has 16 residues. V lost 5 bases, J lost 5 bases, and 8 bases stayed unmatched. Germline CDR1 is SEHNR and CDR2 is FQNEAQ (reference sequence). The CDR3 coding sequence is TGTGCCAGCAGCCAGCCTAGCGGGAGGGCCGAAGATACGCAGTATTTT. Translating it yields CASSQPSGRAEDTQYF.

The gene calls are TRBV20-1 and TRBJ1-4, with TRBD1 matching 10 bases. Germline values: CDR1 DFQATT, CDR2 SNEGSKA (reference sequence). V was pared by 4 bases and J by 6 bases, with 2 bases of the junction left unmatched. CDR3 length equals 13 residues. CDR3 residues: CSAKTGGDEKLFF. Written as DNA, the CDR3 is TGCAGTGCTAAGACAGGGGGCGATGAAAAACTGTTTTTT.

The CDR3 DNA sequence: TGCAGTGCTAGAGATCGTAGGCGAACCGGGGAGCTGTTTTTT. Amino acid sequence: CSARDRRRTGELFF. The chain joins TRBV20-1 to TRBJ2-2, with unresolved D. The CDR3 is made up of 14 amino acids. V gave up 0 bases and J gave up 5 bases, with 10 bases separating them. Per the germline V gene, CDR1 is DFQATT and CDR2 is SNEGSKA (reference sequence).